Listed below are T cell receptor beta chains from one sample, sequenced in a study of human T cells and chemical hapten exposure. MiXCR, run by TCRdb on the RACE reads, gives a single entry per CDR3 protein. The sample contains roughly 110,000 distinct CDR3 sequences, roughly 12% of which appear only once. The material was whole blood, obtained in connection with sensitization to the hapten diphenylcyclopropenone (DPC). The receptors were gathered from a woman between 50 and 59 years old with alopecia areata. Some clones in this sample may be carry-over from other donors' samples. The CDR3 runs from the conserved cysteine through the conserved F or W. A D gene is named only where the DNA matches it firmly. Part of the rows lack a size; the others show once, few, many or a class for expanded clones.

clone_size: -; j_call: TRBJ2-2; d_call: -; v_call: TRBV7-9; cdr3_aa: CASSPATLFGTFTNTGELFF; cdr3_nt: TGTGCCAGCAGCCCTGCCACCTTATTCGGGACCTTCACGAACACCGGGGAGCTGTTTTTT
clone_size: -; j_call: TRBJ2-5; d_call: -; v_call: TRBV5-6; cdr3_aa: CASSRDTQETQYF; cdr3_nt: TGTGCCAGCAGCCGGGACACTCAAGAGACCCAGTACTTC
clone_size: -; j_call: TRBJ2-1; d_call: TRBD1; v_call: TRBV11-2; cdr3_aa: CASSSQGADYNEQFF; cdr3_nt: TGTGCCAGCAGCTCGCAGGGGGCCGACTACAATGAGCAGTTCTTC
clone_size: -; j_call: TRBJ2-5; d_call: -; v_call: TRBV18; cdr3_aa: CASTDETLGSETQYF; cdr3_nt: TGTGCCAGCACCGACGAGACCCTCGGGTCAGAGACCCAGTACTTC
clone_size: many; j_call: TRBJ2-7; d_call: TRBD1; v_call: TRBV20-1; cdr3_aa: CSARVGTVGEQYF; cdr3_nt: TGCAGTGCTAGAGTGGGGACAGTAGGCGAGCAGTACTTC
clone_size: -; j_call: TRBJ1-5; d_call: TRBD1; v_call: TRBV10-2; cdr3_aa: CASSGQGIQPQHF; cdr3_nt: TGCGCCAGCAGCGGACAGGGAATTCAGCCCCAGCATTTT
clone_size: many; j_call: TRBJ2-1; d_call: -; v_call: TRBV24-1; cdr3_aa: CATSESGTQSYSSYNEQFF; cdr3_nt: TGTGCCACCAGTGAATCCGGGACCCAATCTTACAGCTCCTACAATGAGCAGTTCTTC
clone_size: -; j_call: TRBJ1-6; d_call: -; v_call: TRBV7-9; cdr3_aa: CASGVGVNHSPLHF; cdr3_nt: TGTGCCTCAGGCGTGGGGGTGAACCATTCACCCCTCCACTTT
clone_size: many; j_call: TRBJ2-3; d_call: TRBD1; v_call: TRBV7-6; cdr3_aa: CASRVGQGGDTQYF; cdr3_nt: TGTGCCAGCAGGGTAGGACAGGGAGGAGATACGCAGTATTTT
clone_size: many; j_call: TRBJ2-1; d_call: TRBD1; v_call: TRBV5-4; cdr3_aa: CASRPDRDFYNEQFF; cdr3_nt: TGTGCCAGCAGGCCGGACAGGGACTTCTACAATGAGCAGTTCTTC
clone_size: -; j_call: TRBJ2-7; d_call: TRBD2; v_call: TRBV5-1; cdr3_aa: CASSLSTGGHEQYF; cdr3_nt: TGCGCCAGCAGCTTGAGTACGGGGGGACACGAGCAGTACTTC
clone_size: few; j_call: TRBJ2-5; d_call: -; v_call: TRBV7-2; cdr3_aa: CASSPPSGETQYF; cdr3_nt: TGTGCCAGCAGCCCCCCGTCAGGAGAGACCCAGTACTTC
clone_size: many; j_call: TRBJ2-2; d_call: TRBD1; v_call: TRBV6-1; cdr3_aa: CASRPGQGRGELFF; cdr3_nt: TGTGCCAGCAGACCCGGACAGGGGCGCGGGGAGCTGTTTTTT
clone_size: many; j_call: TRBJ2-1; d_call: TRBD1; v_call: TRBV6-1; cdr3_aa: CASRTGTGSYNEQFF; cdr3_nt: TGTGCCAGCAGAACAGGGACAGGGTCCTACAATGAGCAGTTCTTC
clone_size: many; j_call: TRBJ1-5; d_call: -; v_call: TRBV12-3/TRBV12-4; cdr3_aa: CASSLLGNQPQHF; cdr3_nt: TGTGCCAGCAGTTTATTGGGGAATCAGCCCCAGCATTTT
clone_size: few; j_call: TRBJ2-1; d_call: TRBD2; v_call: TRBV7-6; cdr3_aa: CASSVGTSIRNEQFF; cdr3_nt: TGTGCCAGCAGCGTTGGGACTAGTATTCGCAATGAGCAGTTCTTC
clone_size: once; j_call: TRBJ1-6; d_call: -; v_call: TRBV5-1; cdr3_aa: CASSSPSADSPLHF; cdr3_nt: TGCGCCAGCAGCTCCCCATCGGCGGATTCACCCCTCCACTTT
clone_size: many; j_call: TRBJ2-3; d_call: -; v_call: TRBV5-1; cdr3_aa: CASSSIHTDTQYF; cdr3_nt: TGCGCCAGCAGCTCGATTCACACAGATACGCAGTATTTT
clone_size: -; j_call: TRBJ2-1; d_call: TRBD2; v_call: TRBV18; cdr3_aa: CASSPPGGLAIHDEQFF; cdr3_nt: TGTGCCAGCTCACCACCTGGGGGACTAGCGATCCACGATGAGCAGTTCTTC
clone_size: few; j_call: TRBJ1-5; d_call: TRBD1; v_call: TRBV6-5; cdr3_aa: CASSRGTEIGQPQHF; cdr3_nt: TGTGCCAGCAGTAGGGGGACAGAGATAGGGCAGCCCCAGCATTTT
clone_size: -; j_call: TRBJ2-3; d_call: TRBD2; v_call: TRBV28; cdr3_aa: CASSSTWTSGRATSTDTQYF; cdr3_nt: TGTGCCAGCAGTTCGACCTGGACTAGCGGGAGGGCCACTAGCACAGATACGCAGTATTTT
clone_size: few; j_call: TRBJ1-5; d_call: -; v_call: TRBV19; cdr3_aa: CASSKRESDQPQHF; cdr3_nt: TGTGCCAGTAGTAAAAGGGAATCTGATCAGCCCCAGCATTTT
clone_size: few; j_call: TRBJ2-1; d_call: -; v_call: TRBV5-1; cdr3_aa: CASSRDSESYNEQFF; cdr3_nt: TGCGCCAGCAGCCGGGACTCCGAGAGCTACAATGAGCAGTTCTTC
clone_size: -; j_call: TRBJ1-2; d_call: TRBD1; v_call: TRBV28; cdr3_aa: CASRSGDSNYGYTF; cdr3_nt: TGTGCCAGCCGATCCGGGGACAGTAACTATGGCTACACCTTC
clone_size: -; j_call: TRBJ1-1; d_call: -; v_call: TRBV2; cdr3_aa: CASSREAPEAFF; cdr3_nt: TGTGCCAGCTCCCGAGAGGCGCCTGAAGCTTTCTTT
clone_size: -; j_call: TRBJ1-5; d_call: TRBD1; v_call: TRBV14; cdr3_aa: CASSQEAGGRNQPQHF; cdr3_nt: TGTGCCAGCAGCCAAGAAGCAGGGGGTCGCAATCAGCCCCAGCATTTT
clone_size: many; j_call: TRBJ2-2; d_call: TRBD1; v_call: TRBV10-2; cdr3_aa: CASSATGSGTGELFF; cdr3_nt: TGCGCCAGCAGTGCGACAGGGTCGGGTACCGGGGAGCTGTTTTTT